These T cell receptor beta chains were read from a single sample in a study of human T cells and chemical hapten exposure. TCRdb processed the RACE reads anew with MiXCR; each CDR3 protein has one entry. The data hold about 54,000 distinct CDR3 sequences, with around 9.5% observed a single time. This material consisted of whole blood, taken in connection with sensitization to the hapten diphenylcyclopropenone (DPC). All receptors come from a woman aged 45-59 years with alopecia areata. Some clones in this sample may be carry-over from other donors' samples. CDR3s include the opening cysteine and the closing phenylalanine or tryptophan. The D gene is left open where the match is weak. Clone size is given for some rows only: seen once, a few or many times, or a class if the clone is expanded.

CDR3 DNA: TGTGCCAGCAGCCAAGCCTTGACTCGACTTGATACGCAGTATTTT
CDR3 protein: CASSQALTRLDTQYF
clone size: few
D gene: NA
V gene: TRBV3-1
J gene: TRBJ2-3

CDR3 DNA: TGTGCCAGCAGCACCCCGCAGTACCAAGAGACCCAGTACTTC
CDR3 protein: CASSTPQYQETQYF
clone size: few
D gene: NA
V gene: TRBV7-6
J gene: TRBJ2-5

CDR3 DNA: TGTGCCAGCTCACCAAATGAGGGAAGAGAGCGATGCTTT
CDR3 protein: CASSPNEGRERCF
clone size: many
D gene: NA
V gene: TRBV18
J gene: TRBJ1-4

CDR3 DNA: TGTGCCAGCAGCCGGGTCAGTGGGGATTCACCCCTCCACTTT
CDR3 protein: CASSRVSGDSPLHF
clone size: many
D gene: NA
V gene: TRBV7-8
J gene: TRBJ1-6

CDR3 DNA: TGTGCCAGCAGTGAAGCGTGGGCAGCTGCTAACTATGGCTACACCTTC
CDR3 protein: CASSEAWAAANYGYTF
clone size: many
D gene: NA
V gene: TRBV6-1
J gene: TRBJ1-2

CDR3 DNA: TGCGCCAGCAATGTTGGGGCGGGGAGGGGCAATGAGCAGTTCTTC
CDR3 protein: CASNVGAGRGNEQFF
clone size: many
D gene: TRBD2
V gene: TRBV5-1
J gene: TRBJ2-1

CDR3 DNA: TGCAGTGCTAGAGACCCCACAGGGACCGGAAATGAGCAGTTCTTC
CDR3 protein: CSARDPTGTGNEQFF
clone size: many
D gene: NA
V gene: TRBV20-1
J gene: TRBJ2-1

CDR3 DNA: TGTGCCACCCATTCTGCTTCCCCCTACGAGCAGTACTTC
CDR3 protein: CATHSASPYEQYF
clone size: few
D gene: NA
V gene: TRBV19
J gene: TRBJ2-7

CDR3 DNA: TGTGCCAGCAGTTTACGCGGGGGGCCCGAAAATCAGCCCCAGCATTTT
CDR3 protein: CASSLRGGPENQPQHF
clone size: few
D gene: NA
V gene: TRBV6-6
J gene: TRBJ1-5

CDR3 DNA: TGTGCCAGCAGCAGTAGCGGGGGCACAGATACGCAGTATTTT
CDR3 protein: CASSSSGGTDTQYF
clone size: many
D gene: TRBD2
V gene: TRBV7-9
J gene: TRBJ2-3

CDR3 DNA: TGTGCCAGCAGCTCCCGGACGGGGGGGAACGAAAAACTGTTTTTT
CDR3 protein: CASSSRTGGNEKLFF
clone size: few
D gene: NA
V gene: TRBV7-6
J gene: TRBJ1-4

CDR3 DNA: TGCAGTGCTTTCCCAGGGCAAGCGGGTGAAAAACTGTTTTTT
CDR3 protein: CSAFPGQAGEKLFF
clone size: few
D gene: NA
V gene: TRBV20-1
J gene: TRBJ1-4

CDR3 DNA: TGTGCCAGCAGCTCAGGGACTAGCGGTATTCCAGCAACCCAGTACTTC
CDR3 protein: CASSSGTSGIPATQYF
clone size: many
D gene: TRBD2
V gene: TRBV7-6
J gene: TRBJ2-5

CDR3 DNA: TGTGCCAGCAGCTTGCGGGGGCCGGTGTCAGGGGAGCTGTTTTTT
CDR3 protein: CASSLRGPVSGELFF
clone size: few
D gene: NA
V gene: TRBV5-6
J gene: TRBJ2-2

CDR3 DNA: TGCGCCAGCAGCTTGGTAGGACAGGGGGCTTCCTATGAAAAACTGTTTTTT
CDR3 protein: CASSLVGQGASYEKLFF
clone size: many
D gene: TRBD1
V gene: TRBV5-1
J gene: TRBJ1-4

CDR3 DNA: TGTGCCAGCAGCTCCCCGGGACGGCACCAAGAGACCCAGTACTTC
CDR3 protein: CASSSPGRHQETQYF
clone size: NA
D gene: NA
V gene: TRBV11-2
J gene: TRBJ2-5

CDR3 DNA: TGTGCCAGCTCACACTCTGAGACAGGGACGACTGAAGCTTTCTTT
CDR3 protein: CASSHSETGTTEAFF
clone size: NA
D gene: TRBD1
V gene: TRBV18
J gene: TRBJ1-1

CDR3 DNA: TGTGCCAGCAGCTTAGCGGCGGGGAATGGCTACACCTTC
CDR3 protein: CASSLAAGNGYTF
clone size: few
D gene: NA
V gene: TRBV7-6
J gene: TRBJ1-2

CDR3 DNA: TGTGCCAGCAGTCTCAGGGGGCGCAGGACTGAAGCTTTCTTT
CDR3 protein: CASSLRGRRTEAFF
clone size: few
D gene: TRBD1
V gene: TRBV6-5
J gene: TRBJ1-1

CDR3 DNA: TGCGCCAGCAGCCAACAAGCGGGGGGCAATCAGCCCCAGCATTTT
CDR3 protein: CASSQQAGGNQPQHF
clone size: NA
D gene: NA
V gene: TRBV4-1
J gene: TRBJ1-5

CDR3 DNA: TGTGCCAGCACGAGGATGAACACTGAAGCTTTCTTT
CDR3 protein: CASTRMNTEAFF
clone size: NA
D gene: NA
V gene: TRBV9
J gene: TRBJ1-1

CDR3 DNA: TGTGCCAGCTCACCACAGAGCAGTGTTGGAAACACCATATATTTT
CDR3 protein: CASSPQSSVGNTIYF
clone size: many
D gene: NA
V gene: TRBV18
J gene: TRBJ1-3

CDR3 DNA: TGTGCCAGCAGCTTTGGGCAGGGAATAGATACGCAGTATTTT
CDR3 protein: CASSFGQGIDTQYF
clone size: many
D gene: NA
V gene: TRBV7-9
J gene: TRBJ2-3

CDR3 DNA: TGTGCCAGCAGCCAAGATGTACTAGCGGGGGGTCTATTCACAGATACGCAGTATTTT
CDR3 protein: CASSQDVLAGGLFTDTQYF
clone size: few
D gene: TRBD2
V gene: TRBV4-2
J gene: TRBJ2-3

CDR3 DNA: TGCGCCAGCAGCTTGGGCGCAGTGAACACTGAAGCTTTCTTT
CDR3 protein: CASSLGAVNTEAFF
clone size: NA
D gene: NA
V gene: TRBV5-1
J gene: TRBJ1-1

CDR3 DNA: TGTGCCAGCTCACCAGGGAGCCTAGACAATCAGCCCCAGCATTTT
CDR3 protein: CASSPGSLDNQPQHF
clone size: NA
D gene: NA
V gene: TRBV18
J gene: TRBJ1-5

CDR3 DNA: TGCGCCAGCAGTCAAATTCGACGGGGGGCGGATACGCAGTATTTT
CDR3 protein: CASSQIRRGADTQYF
clone size: NA
D gene: NA
V gene: TRBV10-1
J gene: TRBJ2-3

CDR3 DNA: TGTGCCAGCAGTTTATTCGGGTATAATTCACCCCTCCACTTT
CDR3 protein: CASSLFGYNSPLHF
clone size: few
D gene: NA
V gene: TRBV28
J gene: TRBJ1-6

CDR3 DNA: TGCAGTGCTAGGGGACAGGGGGTCACTGAAGCTTTCTTT
CDR3 protein: CSARGQGVTEAFF
clone size: few
D gene: TRBD1
V gene: TRBV20-1
J gene: TRBJ1-1

CDR3 DNA: TGTGCCAGCTCACCCCCCGGAACTAGCGGGGACTCCTACGAGCAGTACTTC
CDR3 protein: CASSPPGTSGDSYEQYF
clone size: many
D gene: TRBD2
V gene: TRBV18
J gene: TRBJ2-7

CDR3 DNA: TGTGCCAGCAGCTGGGCCAGTAATTCACCCCTCCACTTT
CDR3 protein: CASSWASNSPLHF
clone size: few
D gene: NA
V gene: TRBV27
J gene: TRBJ1-6

CDR3 DNA: TGTGCCAGCAGCTTCGAGGGACAGGGCTTTTACGAGCAGTACTTC
CDR3 protein: CASSFEGQGFYEQYF
clone size: few
D gene: TRBD1
V gene: TRBV7-2
J gene: TRBJ2-7

CDR3 DNA: TGTGCCAGTAAACGCCTGGGACAGGGCTACGAGCAGTACTTC
CDR3 protein: CASKRLGQGYEQYF
clone size: few
D gene: TRBD1
V gene: TRBV6-1
J gene: TRBJ2-7

CDR3 DNA: TGTGCCAGCAGGCTAAGAAACACTGAAGCTTTCTTT
CDR3 protein: CASRLRNTEAFF
clone size: few
D gene: NA
V gene: TRBV12-3/TRBV12-4
J gene: TRBJ1-1

CDR3 DNA: TGTGCCAGCAGTGGCCCCCAGGAATACGAGCAGTACTTC
CDR3 protein: CASSGPQEYEQYF
clone size: few
D gene: NA
V gene: TRBV12-3/TRBV12-4
J gene: TRBJ2-7

CDR3 DNA: TGTGCCAGCAGCCCCACAACTAATGAAAAACTGTTTTTT
CDR3 protein: CASSPTTNEKLFF
clone size: many
D gene: NA
V gene: TRBV6-6
J gene: TRBJ1-4

CDR3 DNA: TGCAGTGCTAGGATCCGGGGAAAGGAGCATCAGCCCCAGCATTTT
CDR3 protein: CSARIRGKEHQPQHF
clone size: few
D gene: NA
V gene: TRBV20-1
J gene: TRBJ1-5

CDR3 DNA: TGCGCCAGCAGCTTGGAAGAATCCTACGAGCAGTACTTC
CDR3 protein: CASSLEESYEQYF
clone size: NA
D gene: NA
V gene: TRBV5-1
J gene: TRBJ2-7

CDR3 DNA: TGTGCCAGCAGTCCGGGACAGGGATTCTATGGCTACACCTTC
CDR3 protein: CASSPGQGFYGYTF
clone size: NA
D gene: TRBD1
V gene: TRBV6-1
J gene: TRBJ1-2

CDR3 DNA: TGCAGTGCTGTACAAGAGACCCAGTACTTC
CDR3 protein: CSAVQETQYF
clone size: NA
D gene: NA
V gene: TRBV20-1
J gene: TRBJ2-5

CDR3 DNA: TGTGCCAGCAGTTTATCAGGAATCTATGGCTACACCTTC
CDR3 protein: CASSLSGIYGYTF
clone size: NA
D gene: NA
V gene: TRBV28
J gene: TRBJ1-2

CDR3 DNA: TGTGCCAGCAGTTACGGGAAGCGGGGGGTCTACAATGAGCAGTTCTTC
CDR3 protein: CASSYGKRGVYNEQFF
clone size: few
D gene: TRBD2
V gene: TRBV6-2/TRBV6-3
J gene: TRBJ2-1

CDR3 DNA: TGCGCCAGCAGCTTGTCTCTAGCGGGCGCCGGGGAGCTGTTTTTT
CDR3 protein: CASSLSLAGAGELFF
clone size: NA
D gene: TRBD2
V gene: TRBV5-1
J gene: TRBJ2-2

CDR3 DNA: TGTGCCAGCAGTGGAGGACAGGGGGGAGACGAGCAGTACTTC
CDR3 protein: CASSGGQGGDEQYF
clone size: many
D gene: TRBD1
V gene: TRBV6-1
J gene: TRBJ2-7

CDR3 DNA: TGTGCCAGCAGTTACTCCGGCGGACTGAACGGTGAAGCTTTCTTT
CDR3 protein: CASSYSGGLNGEAFF
clone size: NA
D gene: NA
V gene: TRBV6-5
J gene: TRBJ1-1

CDR3 DNA: TGTGCCAGCAGTTACTCGGGGGAGGAAGCTTTCTTT
CDR3 protein: CASSYSGEEAFF
clone size: many
D gene: NA
V gene: TRBV6-5
J gene: TRBJ1-1

CDR3 DNA: TGTGCCAGCAGCCGGGACTACACAGATACGCAGTATTTT
CDR3 protein: CASSRDYTDTQYF
clone size: NA
D gene: TRBD2
V gene: TRBV7-2
J gene: TRBJ2-3

CDR3 DNA: TGTGCCAGCAGGAGATCAGGGGGCGCGGGTGAAAAACTGTTTTTT
CDR3 protein: CASRRSGGAGEKLFF
clone size: NA
D gene: TRBD1
V gene: TRBV28
J gene: TRBJ1-4

CDR3 DNA: TGTGCCAGCAGTTCCGTCGACACTGAAGCTTTCTTT
CDR3 protein: CASSSVDTEAFF
clone size: NA
D gene: NA
V gene: TRBV28
J gene: TRBJ1-1

CDR3 DNA: TGCAGTGCTACCCACGGACAGGGGTACTACGAGCAGTACTTC
CDR3 protein: CSATHGQGYYEQYF
clone size: NA
D gene: TRBD1
V gene: TRBV20-1
J gene: TRBJ2-7

CDR3 DNA: TGTGCCAGCAGTCGAGGACGGAACGAAAAACTGTTTTTT
CDR3 protein: CASSRGRNEKLFF
clone size: NA
D gene: NA
V gene: TRBV7-9
J gene: TRBJ1-4

CDR3 DNA: TGTGCCAGCAGTCCGCCGGGACAGGGAAGGCGGGAGCAGTACTTC
CDR3 protein: CASSPPGQGRREQYF
clone size: NA
D gene: TRBD1
V gene: TRBV28
J gene: TRBJ2-7

CDR3 DNA: TGTGCCAGCAGTCGGACAGGGGTCACAGATACGCAGTATTTT
CDR3 protein: CASSRTGVTDTQYF
clone size: many
D gene: TRBD1
V gene: TRBV6-5
J gene: TRBJ2-3

CDR3 DNA: TGTGCCAGCAGTTTAAGGGACAGGGGTCCCTACGAGCAGTACTTC
CDR3 protein: CASSLRDRGPYEQYF
clone size: few
D gene: TRBD1
V gene: TRBV28
J gene: TRBJ2-7

CDR3 DNA: TGTGCCAGCTCACCGGGCGACCGGTCTCCGCAGCATTTT
CDR3 protein: CASSPGDRSPQHF
clone size: NA
D gene: NA
V gene: TRBV18
J gene: TRBJ1-5

CDR3 DNA: TGTGCCAGCACTCAGGTCGGTTATGGCTACACCTTC
CDR3 protein: CASTQVGYGYTF
clone size: many
D gene: NA
V gene: TRBV28
J gene: TRBJ1-2

CDR3 DNA: TGTGCCAGCAGCGCCTGGACAGGGACTAACAATGAGCAGTTCTTC
CDR3 protein: CASSAWTGTNNEQFF
clone size: few
D gene: NA
V gene: TRBV11-2
J gene: TRBJ2-1

CDR3 DNA: TGTGCCAGCAGTTACTCGTGGACGGGCGGGAACACTGAAGCTTTCTTT
CDR3 protein: CASSYSWTGGNTEAFF
clone size: NA
D gene: NA
V gene: TRBV6-5
J gene: TRBJ1-1

CDR3 DNA: TGTGCCAGCAGTTACGACACCGGGGAGCTGTTTTTT
CDR3 protein: CASSYDTGELFF
clone size: many
D gene: NA
V gene: TRBV12-3/TRBV12-4
J gene: TRBJ2-2